Listed here are 18 T cell receptor beta chains from one sample, sequenced in a study of T cell clonality in common variable immunodeficiency. The study's findings and limits: Common variable immunodeficiency TCR beta sequences reportedly had fewer deletions and N-nucleotide insertions.

Assay: immunoSEQ multiplex PCR; the TCRdb copy retains only in-frame clones and omits some. This repertoire holds about 5,300 clones, and none appear only once. For these TCRs, the target antigens are not known. Sequenced material: peripheral blood mononuclear cells. These receptors were taken from a human donor with common variable immunodeficiency.

As regards this clone: The CDR3 end lies 3 residues beyond the end of the read and is filled in from the germline J gene. The chain uses TRBV6-2 or TRBV6-3 and TRBJ1-3; D possibly corresponds to TRBD1 (5 bases). Germline CDR1 is MNHEY and CDR2 is SVGEGT. V was pared by 7 bases and J by 6 bases, with 19 bases between. The CDR3 is 15 amino acids. The CDR3 spells CASNLRGDSANTIYF. CDR3 DNA (partial): TGTGCCAGCAATCTCAGAGGGGACTCCGCAAACACC.

There are a few counts of this clone. The read halts 3 residues ahead of the CDR3 end, with the missing end drawn from the germline J gene. The chain combines TRBV7-2 with TRBJ1-2; 10 bases match TRBD1. V trimming: 5 bases; J trimming: 0 bases; junction bases outside the gene matches: 3. Germline CDR1 is SGHTA and CDR2 is FQGNSA. This CDR3 has 15 amino acids. CDR3 DNA (partial): TGTGCCAGCAGCCGGGACAGGGGCTCTAACTATGGC. This sequence encodes CASSRDRGSNYG. The full CDR3 protein is CASSRDRGSNYGYTF.

This clone has a count of ten or more. The CDR3 end falls 3 residues outside the read, so it is completed with the germline J gene. V usage is TRBV5-1 and J usage is TRBJ2-5, with TRBD1 matching 7 bases. There are 14 residues in the CDR3. V dropped 4 bases and J dropped 1; count of bases not matched to a gene: 4. Per the germline V gene, CDR1 is SGHRS and CDR2 is YFSETQ. CDR3 region: CASSQRQGQETQYF. Partial CDR3 DNA: TGCGCCAGCAGCCAAAGACAGGGCCAAGAGACC.

This clone is labeled medium-sized. With the read ending 3 residues before the CDR3 end, the germline J gene is used to fill in that end. This chain uses TRBV5-1 with TRBJ1-2; no clear D gene. The CDR3 is 14 residues long. In germline, CDR1 is SGHRS, CDR2 YFSETQ. The V end lost 0 bases, the J end lost 3 bases, and 9 bases lay between the germline ends. The covered CDR3 bases are TGCGCCAGCAGCTTGGAGGTTTCGTACTATGGC. It specifies CASSLEVSYYG. The whole CDR3 protein is CASSLEVSYYGYTF.

This clone is judged medium-sized. Coverage ceases 3 residues before the CDR3 finishes, and the germline J gene fills in the end. The chain joins TRBV5-8 to TRBJ1-1; D is ambiguous. The V end was cut by 0 bases, the J end by 1 base, with 10 bases between. The CDR3 spans 15 residues. Germline loops: CDR1 SGHTS, CDR2 YDEGEE. The sequenced part of the CDR3 DNA is TGTGCCAGCAGCTTGGCCGGGGTGGCGAACACTGAA. Protein sequence: CASSLAGVANTE. The complete CDR3 sequence is CASSLAGVANTEAFF.

The sample holds a few counts of this clone. The CDR3 here is CASSTRTEKDEQYF. The sequenced CDR3 bases are TGTGCCAGCAGCACGAGGACAGAAAAGGACGAG. V and J are TRBV7-9 and TRBJ2-7; possibly TRBD1 for D (6 bases). The CDR3 end lies 3 residues beyond the end of the read and is filled in from the germline J gene. Trimming cost V 5 bases and J 5 bases, with 16 bases left between them. Germline loops: CDR1 SEHNR, CDR2 FQNEAQ (reference sequence). The length of the CDR3 is 14 residues.

This clone was recorded many times. The read ends 3 residues shy of where the CDR3 ends; the end is completed using the germline J gene. The rearrangement uses TRBV7-9 and TRBJ1-6; no firm D call. CDR3 length: 13 residues. The V end lost 6 bases, the J end lost 9 bases, and 12 bases lay between the germline ends. Germline V gene lookup returns CDR1 SEHNR and CDR2 FQNEAQ (reference sequence). Partial CDR3 DNA: TGTGCCAGCAGGAAAAGGCGGTCTTCACCC. Protein sequence: CASRKRRSSP. The entire CDR3 sequence reads CASRKRRSSPLHF.

This clone was picked up many times. Coverage ceases 3 residues before the CDR3 finishes, and the germline J gene fills in the end. This chain uses TRBV5-8 with TRBJ2-7, with D perhaps TRBD2 (5 bases). Germline V gene data show CDR1 as SGHTS and CDR2 as YDEGEE. The CDR3 has 14 amino acids. V lost 6 bases, J lost 2 bases, and 15 bases lay in between. Partial CDR3 DNA: TGTGCCAGCACCTCTTATGAGGGTCCCTACGAG. Its protein product is CASTSYEGPYE. The full CDR3 reads CASTSYEGPYEQYF.

Remarks on this clone: The read ends 3 residues early relative to the CDR3; the germline J gene fills the gap. The V call is TRBV7-9, the J call TRBJ2-1; the D is unclear. The germline V gene has CDR1 SEHNR and CDR2 FQNEAQ (reference sequence). The CDR3 contains 14 residues. V was shortened by 3 bases and J by 6 bases, with 12 bases between the two germline ends. The covered CDR3 bases are TGTGCCAGCAGCTTCGTCGAGAGAGGCAATGAG. Translation gives CASSFVERGNE. In full, the CDR3 is CASSFVERGNEQFF.

On this clone itself: The CDR3 is cut off 3 residues early in the read; its end comes from the germline J gene. J is TRBJ1-4 and V is TRBV18; no clear D. V was shortened by 1 base and J by 5 bases, with 11 bases between the two germline ends. Germline-derived CDR1 and CDR2 are KGHSH and LQKENI. The length of the CDR3 is 15 residues. Partial CDR3 DNA: TGTGCCAGCTCACCACAATCCACAGTAAATGAAAAA. Translation gives CASSPQSTVNEK. The whole CDR3 reads CASSPQSTVNEKLFF.

As to this clone: The CDR3 end is not reached by the read, which stops 3 residues before it; the germline J gene fills it in. The rearrangement links TRBV11-2 to TRBJ2-1; 10 bases are a match to TRBD1. Germline loops: CDR1 SGHAT, CDR2 FQNNGV. This CDR3 region has 15 residues. V lost 7 bases to trimming and J lost 3 bases; unmatched junction nucleotides: 6. The CDR3: CASTGGTGDYNEQFF. Incomplete CDR3 DNA: TGTGCCAGCACCGGTGGGACAGGGGACTACAATGAG.

Concerning this clone itself: Read data end 3 residues before the CDR3 end; the end is taken from the germline J gene. V usage is TRBV18 and J usage is TRBJ1-2; TRBD1 might be the D (5 bases). CDR3 length: 13 amino acids. The germline CDR1 and CDR2 sequences are KGHSH and LQKENI. V lost 2 bases to trimming and J lost 7 bases, with 11 bases between them. CDR3 DNA, as far as it was read: TGTGCCAGCTCACCAGACGGGGGAGGTGGC. Translating gives CASSPDGGGG. The CDR3 in its entirety is CASSPDGGGGYTF. Looking up the rest from reference TRBV18 and TRBJ1-2 gives the full variable domain: NAGVMQNPRHLVRRRGQEARLRCSPMKGHSHVYWYRQLPEEGLKFMVYLQKENIIDESGMPKERFSAEFPKEGPSILRIQQVVRGDSAAYFCASSPDGGGGYTFGSGTRLTVV.

The sequenced part of the CDR3 DNA is TGTGCCAGCAGCACAGGGGACGAG. It specifies CASSTGDE. In full, the CDR3 reads CASSTGDEQYF. This rearrangement joins TRBV6-2 or TRBV6-3 to TRBJ2-7; 7 nucleotides agree with TRBD1. Read data end 3 residues before the CDR3 end; the end is taken from the germline J gene. The J segment lost 5 bases and the V segment lost 6 bases, leaving 1 base of the junction unmatched. Germline V gives CDR1 MNHEY, CDR2 SVGEGT. The CDR3 loop spans 11 amino acids.

In its sample, this clone was seen a few times. With the read ending 3 residues before the CDR3 end, the germline J gene is used to fill in that end. The V call is TRBV5-4, the J call TRBJ2-7; 11 bases are a match to TRBD1. Germline V gene sequence: CDR1 SGHNT, CDR2 YYREEE (reference sequence). With V trimmed by 2 bases and J by 6 bases, 4 bases remained unmatched. The CDR3 consists of 14 residues. Here the CDR3 reads CASSFKDRGREQYF. Partial CDR3 DNA: TGTGCCAGCAGCTTTAAGGACAGGGGGCGCGAG.

This clone was seen more than once but under ten times. The read stops 3 residues short of the end of the CDR3; the missing end is completed from the germline J gene. The V call is TRBV2, the J call TRBJ2-7; 8 bases line up with TRBD1. There are 14 residues in the CDR3. Germline CDR1 is SNHLY and CDR2 is FYNNEI. V lost 7 bases to trimming and J lost 3 bases; unmatched junction nucleotides: 8. The sequenced part of the CDR3 DNA is TGTGCCAGCAAATTGACAGGGGCAATCTACGAG. The encoded protein is CASKLTGAIYE. The complete CDR3 reads CASKLTGAIYEQYF.

Details on this clone: With the read ending 3 residues before the CDR3 end, the germline J gene is used to fill in that end. This chain joins TRBV19 and TRBJ2-7; 10 bases are a match to TRBD2. The germline V gene has CDR1 LNHDA and CDR2 SQIVND (reference sequence). This CDR3 is built from 15 residues. Trimming cost V 10 bases and J 6 bases; bases outside gene matches: 15. Partial CDR3 DNA: TGTGCCACCGGGGGGCCCCTAGCGGGAGTAACCGAG. Translation gives CATGGPLAGVTE. In full, the CDR3 reads CATGGPLAGVTEQYF. Based on the CDR3 plus reference TRBV19 and TRBJ2-7, the full variable domain is DGGITQSPKYLFRKEGQNVTLSCEQNLNHDAMYWYRQDPGQGLRLIYYSQIVNDFQKGDIAEGYSVSREKKESFPLTVTSAQKNPTAFYLCATGGPLAGVTEQYFGPGTRLTVT.

Ten or more counts support this clone. Read sequence stops 3 residues before the CDR3 end, and the germline J gene provides the missing end. The chain couples TRBV5-4 to TRBJ1-2; 7 positions agree with TRBD1. Losses at the gene ends were 3 bases for V and 4 bases for J; bases not matched to a gene: 6. The CDR3 covers 14 residues. CDR1 SGHNT and CDR2 YYREEE come from the germline V gene (reference sequence). The CDR3 is CASSSDREGYGYTF. The CDR3 bases that were read are TGTGCCAGCAGCTCCGACAGGGAGGGCTATGGC.

This clone was observed a few times. The CDR3 bases that were read are TGTGCCAGCAGCTCCCTTAGCTGGGGGGAGAGGGAGACC. Translated: CASSSLSWGERET. The whole CDR3 sequence is CASSSLSWGERETQYF. The V gene is TRBV7-6, the J gene TRBJ2-5; D may be TRBD2 (6 bases). Sequencing ends 3 residues short of the CDR3 end; the germline J gene provides the rest. Germline V gene sequence: CDR1 SGHVS, CDR2 FNYEAQ. The CDR3 consists of 16 residues. Trimming shortened V by 4 bases and J by 5 bases, and 20 bases separated the two germline ends.